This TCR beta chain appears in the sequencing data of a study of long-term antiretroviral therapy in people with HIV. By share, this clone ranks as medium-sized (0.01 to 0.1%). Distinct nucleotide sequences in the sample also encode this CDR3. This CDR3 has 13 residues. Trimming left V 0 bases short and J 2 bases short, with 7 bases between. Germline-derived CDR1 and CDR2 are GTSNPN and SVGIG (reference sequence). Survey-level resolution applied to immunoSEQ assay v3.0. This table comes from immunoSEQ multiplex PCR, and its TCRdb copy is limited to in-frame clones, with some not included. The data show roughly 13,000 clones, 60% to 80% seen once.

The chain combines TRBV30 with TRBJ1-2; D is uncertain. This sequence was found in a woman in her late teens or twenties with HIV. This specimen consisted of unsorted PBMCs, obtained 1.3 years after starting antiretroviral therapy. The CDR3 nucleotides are TGTGCCTGGAGTGTCTCCCTCAACTATGGCTACACCTTC. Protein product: CAWSVSLNYGYTF.